These T cell receptor beta chains were read from a single sample in a study of T cell changes during pregnancy in multiple sclerosis. Some clones are missing from TCRdb's copy, which holds only in-frame ones; the method was immunoSEQ multiplex PCR. The data contain 50,000 to 65,000 clones, 70% to 90% of them seen just once; the ten biggest clones take up 1.5% to 2%. The source was peripheral blood, collected in the first trimester of pregnancy. These receptors originate from a female donor with multiple sclerosis, enrolled in a pregnancy study. The CDR3 runs from the conserved cysteine through the conserved F or W. D genes are given only for firm matches.

>TRBV19|TRBJ2-1|TRBD1
CASSTIQGALDEQFF
TGTGCCAGTAGTACTATACAGGGGGCCTTGGATGAGCAGTTCTTC
>TRBV4-1|TRBJ2-1|TRBD2
CASSQPGLAGRRWNEQFF
TGCGCCAGCAGCCAACCGGGACTAGCGGGAAGGAGGTGGAATGAGCAGTTCTTC
>TRBV12-5|TRBJ1-3|TRBD1
CASGRTGSAGNTIYF
TGTGCTAGTGGCCGGACAGGATCTGCGGGAAACACCATATATTTT
>TRBV9|TRBJ2-7|.
CASSDTTNEQYF
TGTGCCAGCAGCGATACAACAAACGAGCAGTACTTC
>TRBV10-2|TRBJ2-2|TRBD2
CASSDLGGRANTGELFF
TGCGCCAGCAGTGATTTGGGCGGGAGGGCAAACACCGGGGAGCTGTTTTTT
>TRBV11-1|TRBJ2-5|TRBD2
CASSYGLGMETQYF
TGTGCCAGCAGCTACGGACTAGGAATGGAGACCCAGTACTTC
>TRBV5-1|TRBJ2-3|.
CASSLAAGGGTDTQYF
TGCGCCAGCAGCCTGGCGGCAGGCGGGGGCACAGATACGCAGTATTTT
>TRBV4-1|TRBJ2-7|TRBD2
CASSHRLAGYEQYF
TGCGCCAGCAGCCATAGACTAGCGGGCTACGAGCAGTACTTC
>TRBV28|TRBJ1-2|TRBD1
CASSQGTGLYGYTF
TGTGCCAGCAGTCAAGGGACAGGTCTCTATGGCTACACCTTC
>TRBV5-6|TRBJ2-1|TRBD1
CASSLPGTGLYNEQFF
TGTGCCAGCAGCTTGCCCGGGACAGGGCTATACAATGAGCAGTTCTTC
>TRBV30|TRBJ2-3|TRBD1
CAWSGMTGGGFFTDTQYF
TGTGCCTGGAGTGGCATGACAGGGGGCGGCTTTTTCACAGATACGCAGTATTTT
>TRBV27|TRBJ2-7|TRBD1
CASTSQGDVQYF
TGTGCCAGCACCTCCCAGGGGGATGTGCAGTACTTC
>TRBV30|TRBJ2-1|.
CAWSPQYNEQFF
TGTGCCTGGTCCCCACAGTACAATGAGCAGTTCTTC
>TRBV4-3|TRBJ2-6|.
CASSQDYGAGANVLTF
TGCGCCAGCAGCCAAGATTATGGGGCGGGGGCCAACGTCCTGACTTTC